This TCR beta chain was recovered during a study of cytotoxic CD8 clonotypes in ibrutinib-treated CLL. Study findings and constraints: Lymph node repertoires were not studied, and sampling times were unmatched.

Germline V gives CDR1 MGHRA, CDR2 YSYEKL. This CDR3 is 18 amino acids long. Trimming at V came to 3 bases and at J to 5 bases, leaving 10 bases not matched to a gene. Sequencing was performed with immunoSEQ multiplex PCR; in TCRdb, only in-frame clones are kept and a portion is missing. The data show roughly 45,000 clones, 65% seen once. This clone was detected once. What it binds is unknown. This material consisted of PBMCs, taken after 24 months of ibrutinib treatment. This receptor was taken from a human donor with chronic lymphocytic leukemia. The V and J genes are TRBV4-1 and TRBJ2-5, with 15 bases lining up with TRBD2. The CDR3 loop is CASSQEFGLAGGRETQYF. CDR3 in DNA: TGCGCCAGCAGCCAGGAATTTGGACTAGCGGGAGGGAGGGAGACCCAGTACTTC.